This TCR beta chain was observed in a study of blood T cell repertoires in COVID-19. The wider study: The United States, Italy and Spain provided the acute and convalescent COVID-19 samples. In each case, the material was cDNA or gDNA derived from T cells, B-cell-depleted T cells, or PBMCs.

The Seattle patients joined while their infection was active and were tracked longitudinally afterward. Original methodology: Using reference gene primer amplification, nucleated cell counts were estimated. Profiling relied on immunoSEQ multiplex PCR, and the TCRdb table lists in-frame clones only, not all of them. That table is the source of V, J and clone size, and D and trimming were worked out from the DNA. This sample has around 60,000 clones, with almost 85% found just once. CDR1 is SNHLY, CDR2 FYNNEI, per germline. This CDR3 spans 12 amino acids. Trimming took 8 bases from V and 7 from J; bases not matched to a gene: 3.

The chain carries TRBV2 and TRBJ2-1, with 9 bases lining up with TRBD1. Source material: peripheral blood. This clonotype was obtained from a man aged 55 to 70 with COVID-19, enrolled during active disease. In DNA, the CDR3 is TGTGCCAGCCAGGACAGGGGTAATGAGCAGTTCTTC. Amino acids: CASQDRGNEQFF. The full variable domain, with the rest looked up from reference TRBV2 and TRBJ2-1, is EPEVTQTPSHQVTQMGQEVILRCVPISNHLYFYWYRQILGQKVEFLVSFYNNEISEKSEIFDDQFSVERPDGSNFTLKIRSTKLEDSAMYFCASQDRGNEQFFGPGTRLTVL.